This TCR beta chain comes out of a study of shared clonotypes between healthy human individuals. TCRdb's table, derived via immunoSEQ multiplex PCR, lists solely in-frame clones and lacks some. The data contain approximately 530,000 clones, 90% to 96% of them singletons. This clone was seen only once. The CDR3 covers 13 residues. The germline CDR1 and CDR2 sequences are SGHRS and YFSETQ. V lost 4 bases and J 0 bases, leaving 7 bases between the germline ends. The rearrangement joins TRBV5-1 to TRBJ1-1; D is unclear. The sequence was obtained from a woman in her twenties or thirties in good health. The sequencing sample was made of naive CD4+ T cells sorted from blood. Subset: CD45RA+ positively selected. The CDR3 DNA sequence: TGCGCCAGCAGCCCAGCCATGAACACTGAAGCTTTCTTT. Translating it yields CASSPAMNTEAFF.